Each of the 9 T cell receptor beta chains below was sequenced from the same sample in a study of Ad26.COV2.S vaccination and SARS-CoV-2 variants. Documented treatment: some 19 received Ad26.COV2.S at low or high dose, single or two shots; about 5 received placebo; per-sample allocation not given. Material that was analyzed had been drawn on day 63 after the first vaccine or placebo injection. Clones were sequenced by immunoSEQ multiplex PCR, and TCRdb holds only the in-frame ones, with some missing. The sample yields 250,000 or so clones, roughly nine tenths seen once. This material consisted of peripheral blood, taken in a trial of Ad26.COV2.S vaccine versus placebo. Receptors were obtained from a person between 18 and 65 years old who received the Ad26.COV2.S COVID-19 vaccine or a placebo.

The CDR3 DNA reads TGTGCCAGCAGCCAAGATACAACTAGCGGTTACTACGAGCAGTACTTC. Translating it yields CASSQDTTSGYYEQYF. The V and J genes are TRBV4-2 and TRBJ2-7; 8 nucleotides agree with TRBD2. Germline V gene data show CDR1 as LGHNA and CDR2 as YNFKEQ. The CDR3 extends over 16 amino acids. V lost 0 bases and J lost 3; bases outside the gene matches: 7.

As concerns this clone: Distinct nucleotide sequences in the sample also encode this CDR3. The chain has TRBV7-2 and TRBJ2-2; D is unresolved. The CDR3 runs to 12 residues. CDR1 and CDR2 from the germline V gene are SGHTA and FQGNSA. V gave up 5 bases and J gave up 3 bases, with 4 bases separating them. The CDR3 DNA reads as TGTGCCAGCAGCCCCGACACCGGGGAGCTGTTTTTT. It is translated as CASSPDTGELFF.

The V and J genes are TRBV5-4 and TRBJ2-1; possible D gene TRBD2, 7 bases. CDR1 is SGHNT and CDR2 is YYREEE in the germline V gene (reference sequence). The germline V and J ends were trimmed by 5 bases and 6 bases, with 9 bases remaining between them. This CDR3 contains 12 residues. This CDR3 reads CASRRGGNEQFF. CDR3 nucleotides: TGTGCCAGCAGGAGGGGGGGCAATGAGCAGTTCTTC.

The chain joins TRBV24-1 to TRBJ1-6, with D hard to call. Per the germline V gene, CDR1 is KGHDR and CDR2 is SFDVKD. The length of the CDR3 is 15 residues. Trimming cost V 9 bases and J 6 bases, with 17 bases left between them. The CDR3 protein is CATSDEASGNSPLHF. CDR3 sequence (DNA): TGTGCCACCTCCGACGAGGCGTCTGGTAATTCACCCCTCCACTTT.

This chain joins TRBV6-6 and TRBJ1-5; D unresolved. Germline CDR1 MNHNY, CDR2 SVGAGI (reference sequence). The CDR3 has 12 amino acids. V was trimmed by 5 bases and J by 7 bases, leaving 9 bases between them. The CDR3 DNA reads as TGTGCCAGCAGTCGCGCGGGGCAGCCCCAGCATTTT. Its protein product is CASSRAGQPQHF.

The V call is TRBV6-5, the J call TRBJ1-1, with D possibly being TRBD1 (6 bases). CDR1 MNHEY and CDR2 SVGAGI come from the germline V gene. With 5 bases removed from V and 1 base from J, the gap between germline ends came to 11 bases. The CDR3 runs to 14 residues. CDR3 in DNA: TGTGCCAGCAGTCCGCTGGGACAGAACACTGAAGCTTTCTTT. Residues: CASSPLGQNTEAFF.

The chain combines TRBV4-1 with TRBJ1-4, with D unclear. Germline CDR1 is MGHRA and CDR2 is YSYEKL. The length of the CDR3 is 13 residues. With 2 bases removed from V and 8 bases from J, the gap between germline ends came to 9 bases. DNA for the CDR3: TGCGCCAGCAGCCAATGGTGGAGGGAAAAACTGTTTTTT. It is translated as CASSQWWREKLFF.

The CDR3, as DNA: TGTGCCAGCAGCTTTTGGAACTCGGGGTCTGGGGCCAACGTCCTGACTTTC. Its translation is CASSFWNSGSGANVLTF. The gene calls are TRBV7-3 and TRBJ2-6; a weak D match, TRBD2 (5 bases). Germline V gene sequence: CDR1 SGHTA, CDR2 FQGTGA. This CDR3 spans 17 amino acids. V gave up 3 bases and J gave up 1 base, with 13 bases separating them.

The CDR3, as DNA: TGTGCCAGCAGCCAAGAGGAGGGCACTGAAGCTTTCTTT. It yields the protein CASSQEEGTEAFF. The rearrangement uses TRBV4-2 and TRBJ1-1; D not resolved. Trimming took off 0 bases at V and 4 bases at J, with 6 bases between the two ends. The length of the CDR3 is 13 residues. The germline V gene encodes CDR1 LGHNA and CDR2 YNFKEQ.